The clone carrying this TCR beta chain was picked up many times. As yet, its antigen is unknown. TCRdb fed the 5' RACE reads into MiXCR, producing one record per CDR3 protein. The sample yields a few hundred thousand distinct CDR3 sequences, over 3.5% seen once. Per germline, CDR1 MNHNS and CDR2 SASEGT. The germline V and J ends were trimmed by 2 bases and 7 bases, with 20 bases remaining between them. This CDR3 is built from 16 residues. The data were obtained in a study of T cells after yellow fever vaccination. Overall study findings and caveats: Few clonotypes appeared in both CD4 and CD8 compartments.

The sequences come from PBMCs, collected 15 days after the yellow fever booster vaccination. The clonotype comes from a man younger than 35 who received the YFV17D yellow fever vaccine. The rearrangement uses TRBV6-1 and TRBJ1-1; D is perhaps TRBD1 (5 bases). CDR3 sequence (DNA): TGTGCCAGCAGTGAATGGGGCAACGGGGCGGCAATTGAAGCTTTCTTT. Translation gives CASSEWGNGAAIEAFF.